Detailed here is one TCR beta chain. Its antigen is still unknown. Base quality data are lacking; no much larger clone is found one base away. The sample belongs to a study of cytomegalovirus exposure and HLA in healthy donors (dated by TCRdb to 2017 to 2019). In the study overall: The 670 or so repertoires of the first cohort and the roughly 120 validation repertoires were produced on the same platform, according to a later analysis. The study combined high-throughput TCR immunosequencing, statistical association of individual TCRs with disease status, and machine learning to predict cytomegalovirus infection status. Along with the approximately 700-subject first cohort, a separate validation cohort of over a hundred different subjects was used. The study aimed to test whether cataloging public T cell receptors could reveal signatures of past pathogen exposure. Broader findings and caveats from the paper: A later analysis had no HLA typing for the validation cohort, so co-occurrence there was scored across all 130 or so repertoires. Subsequent analysis determined that TCRs grouped into clusters in the first cohort also showed a tendency toward co-occurrence across the 120 validation repertoires, and 85% to 95% of cluster scores exceeded 0. The classifier was reported to diagnose cytomegalovirus status with high specificity and sensitivity in both the original cohort and the validation cohort. In vitro tests confirmed that a few of the cytomegalovirus-associated TCR beta chains recognize cytomegalovirus antigens. Across donors, most TCR sequences were observed very rarely, whereas some public TCRs were present in many individuals. A total of about 150 TCR beta chains were listed by the study as associated with cytomegalovirus. The authors suggested that the approach could potentially be extended to other disease states and immunological phenotypes.

Donors formed part of the validation cohort, which comprised some 120 subjects and was distinct from the first cohort of 670 or so subjects. Libraries were built with the immunoSEQ multiplex PCR assay. Per the original workflow: A statistical classification framework was built to diagnose cytomegalovirus status from the catalog of TCR beta chain sequences. TCRdb re-hosts the immuneACCESS table, in-frame sequences only. Its copies lack some clones; in the studies checked, an unresolved V gene accounts for under half of them, and the cause for the rest is not known. V and J calls and clone size follow that table, whereas D and trimming were derived from the DNA. The table for this sample lists 75,000 to 100,000 clones; 96% of them were counted only once. Of the sample, 0.78% is held by the ten largest clones. Sequenced material: PBMCs. This TCR was recovered from a man aged 18 to 30 in good health and CMV-seronegative.

The base sequence is TGCAGCGTTTTAGTGGGACAGTCCTACGAGCAGTACGTC. Its product reads: CSVLVGQSYEQYV. The chain is assembled from TRBV29-1 and TRBJ2-7, with 7 bases matching TRBD1. Trimming takes 5 bases off V and 1 base off J; junction bases not matched to a gene: 5. The CDR3 runs 13 amino acids, cysteine and valine included. The read is trimmed to its CDR3 DNA, 39 bases read in frame from base 1. CDR1 and CDR2 are read off the germline V gene as SQVTM and ANQGSEA.